Presented here are 32 T cell receptor beta chains from one specimen sequenced in a study of tumor-infiltrating lymphocytes in primary liver carcinoma. With approximately 470 ng total RNA as template and a constant-region primer, TCR beta cDNA was made. Three nested multiplex PCR rounds of slightly modified ARM-PCR generated TCR beta libraries. The study ran its first two PCR rounds for around 9 cycles each, using TRBV1-TRBV30 forward primers and a C-beta reverse primer. TCRdb re-analysed the multiplex PCR reads in MiXCR, keeping a single row per CDR3 protein. Of fewer than 350,000 distinct CDR3 sequences listed, 50% to 70% are singletons. The source of the blood RNA was unsorted whole blood, and germline DNA was extracted as well. Specimen: peripheral blood. The receptors come from a man aged 35-49 years with primary liver carcinoma and hepatitis B virus infection.

This clonotype came up many times. The chain uses TRBV6-1 and TRBJ1-5; D perhaps matches TRBD1 (5 bases). V dropped 0 bases and J dropped 6 bases, with 12 bases sitting between them. This CDR3 has 15 residues. In germline, CDR1 is MNHNS, CDR2 SASEGT. The CDR3 is CASSEAGQGSQPQHF. DNA for the CDR3: TGTGCCAGCAGTGAAGCGGGGCAGGGCAGTCAGCCCCAGCATTTT.

About this clonotype: Since the CDR3 does not end with the conserved phenylalanine or tryptophan, this likely comes from a read error. The chain is built from TRBV7-2 and TRBJ2-7, with 9 bases that match TRBD1. The CDR3 has 14 amino acids. Germline CDR1 reads SGHTA; CDR2 reads FQGNSA. The J segment lost 3 bases and the V segment lost 5 bases, leaving 5 bases of the junction unmatched. CDR3 protein: CASSLSTGGYEQYL. CDR3 coding DNA: TGTGCCAGCAGCCTATCGACAGGGGGCTACGAGCAGTACCTC.

In this sample, this clonotype turned up many times. The rearrangement links TRBV11-2 to TRBJ2-1; the match to TRBD2 covers 8 bases. CDR3 length: 17 residues. The ends lost 1 base at V and 8 bases at J; junction bases unmatched: 13. CDR1 is SGHAT and CDR2 is FQNNGV in the germline V gene. The DNA of the CDR3 is TGTGCCAGCAGCTTAGGGGTTGGGACTAGGAACAATGATGAGCAGTTCTTC. It specifies CASSLGVGTRNNDEQFF.

The chain combines TRBV5-4 with TRBJ2-7; possible D gene TRBD2, 6 bases. Germline V gene data show CDR1 as SGHNT and CDR2 as YYREEE (reference sequence). Deletions cut 4 bases from V and 4 bases from J, with 18 bases between. The CDR3 extends over 15 amino acids. CDR3 bases: TGTGCCAGCAGCGTTGCTGGGACTGCTGCATACGAGCAGTACTTC. This translates into CASSVAGTAAYEQYF.

In the case of this clonotype: Possible read error: a much larger clone is one base away. The chain links TRBV12-3 or TRBV12-4 to TRBJ2-3; D gene uncertain. V shed 3 bases and J shed 2 bases, with 12 bases lying between them. The CDR3 has 15 amino acids. The DNA of the CDR3 is TGTGCCAGCAGTTTGAGAGGAACTAACACAGATACGCAGTATTTT. This gives the protein CASSLRGTNTDTQYF.

The sample holds many counts of this clonotype. The chain couples TRBV6-2 or TRBV6-3 to TRBJ1-5; no definite D call. In germline, CDR1 is MNHEY, CDR2 SVGEGT. This CDR3 is 15 amino acids long. Trimming took 6 bases from V and 0 from J, leaving 12 bases between them. The CDR3 DNA reads as TGTGCCAGCAGAAAAGCCCGCGGTAGCAATCAGCCCCAGCATTTT. It encodes CASRKARGSNQPQHF.

V usage is TRBV6-1 and J usage is TRBJ2-3, with a tentative D call TRBD2 (5 bases). Per the germline V gene, CDR1 is MNHNS and CDR2 is SASEGT. The CDR3 runs to 16 residues. Trimming left V 6 bases short and J 2 bases short, with 18 bases between. The CDR3 nucleotides read TGTGCCAGCAGGGGCCGCGTCGAGGGTGCCACAGATACGCAGTATTTT. Translated: CASRGRVEGATDTQYF.

This clonotype came up many times. The rearrangement uses TRBV29-1 and TRBJ2-5; D remains unclear. CDR1 SQVTM and CDR2 ANQGSEA come from the germline V gene. V was pared by 5 bases and J by 4 bases, with 5 bases between. The CDR3 is 10 amino acids. The CDR3 region is CSVFRETQYF. The DNA for the CDR3 is TGCAGCGTTTTCAGAGAGACCCAGTACTTC. The full variable domain, its missing parts supplied by reference TRBV29-1 and TRBJ2-5, is SAVISQKPSRDICQRGTSLTIQCQVDSQVTMMFWYRQQPGQSLTLIATANQGSEATYESGFVIDKFPISRPNLTFSTLTVSNMSPEDSSIYLCSVFRETQYFGPGTRLLVL.

This clonotype has just one count. Possible read error: a much larger clone is one base away. The chain is built from TRBV11-2 and TRBJ2-1; no definite D call. V lost 1 base and J 0 bases, leaving 13 bases between the germline ends. The length of the CDR3 is 17 residues. CDR1 is SGHAT, CDR2 FQNNGV, per germline. CDR3 loop: CASSLVQRWGSYNEQFF. CDR3 in DNA: TGTGCCAGCAGCTTAGTTCAGCGCTGGGGCTCCTACAATGAGCAGTTCTTC.

Regarding this clonotype: Just one base apart from a much larger clone, this may be a read error. The CDR3 sequence: CAGSLSGNEQFF. The CDR3 DNA sequence: TGTGCCGGCAGTTTAAGTGGTAATGAGCAGTTCTTC. This chain uses TRBV6-5 with TRBJ2-1; no firm D call. Germline assignment: CDR1 MNHEY and CDR2 SVGAGI. The CDR3 covers 12 residues.

J is TRBJ1-6 and V is TRBV4-1; D is unclear. V lost 3 bases and J 8 bases, leaving 11 bases between the germline ends. Germline CDR1 reads MGHRA; CDR2 reads YSYEKL. This CDR3 has 14 residues. CDR3 region: CASSHPRTDSPLHF. The CDR3 region has the DNA TGCGCCAGCAGCCACCCCCGGACGGATTCACCCCTCCACTTT.

On this clonotype: Given a much more abundant clone one base away, this may be a read error. The chain couples TRBV29-1 to TRBJ2-7; D possibly uses TRBD1 or TRBD2 (5 bases each). Germline-derived CDR1 and CDR2 are SQVTM and ANQGSEA. The length of the CDR3 is 15 residues. Between the trimmed V and J ends, which lost 3 bases and 1 base, there was a span of 16 bases. CDR3 bases: TGCAGCGTTGAGTGCCCGGGACGGACGTCCTACGAGCAGTACTTC. Translating gives CSVECPGRTSYEQYF.

This clonotype appeared a single time. The chain is built from TRBV28 and TRBJ2-1; D gene uncertain. Between the trimmed V and J ends, which lost 6 bases and 8 bases, there was a span of 11 bases. CDR3 length: 12 residues. Germline V gene data show CDR1 as MDHEN and CDR2 as SYDVKM. CDR3 loop: CASSQLGDEQFF. In DNA, the CDR3 is TGTGCCAGCAGCCAACTCGGTGATGAGCAGTTCTTC.

Notes on this clonotype: A much larger clone differs from this one at a single base, so this may be a read error. CDR3 region: CASSPGAHLSSYEQYF. In nucleotides, the CDR3 is TGCGCCAGCAGCCCAGGGGCCCATCTTAGCTCCTACGAGCAGTACTTC. The gene calls are TRBV4-3 and TRBJ2-7, with a tentative D call TRBD1 (6 bases). Germline V gene sequence: CDR1 LGHNA, CDR2 YSLEER. Trimming cost V 4 bases and J 0 bases, with 16 bases left between them. This CDR3 is built from 16 residues.

Notes on this clonotype: It may be a read error: a sequence one base away is much more abundant. The chain couples TRBV5-1 to TRBJ2-7; D might be TRBD1 (6 bases). This CDR3 has 14 amino acids. V was shortened by 7 bases and J by 1 base, with 15 bases between the two germline ends. Germline CDR1 SGHRS, CDR2 YFSETQ. The CDR3 coding sequence is TGCGCCAGCGGCACATCTGGACAGTCCTACGAGCAGTACTTC. It yields the protein CASGTSGQSYEQYF.

Remarks on this clonotype: This may come from a read error, since a much larger clone is one base off. V and J are TRBV6-5 and TRBJ2-7; 13 bases map to TRBD2. CDR1 is MNHEY and CDR2 is SVGAGI in the germline V gene. This CDR3 is 17 amino acids long. CDR3 protein: CGSSHFGTSGTPYEQYF. The CDR3 nucleotides are TGTGGCAGCAGTCACTTCGGGACTAGCGGGACCCCCTACGAGCAGTACTTC.

This clonotype was counted a few times. The V call is TRBV4-1, the J call TRBJ1-2, with D possibly TRBD1 on 5 matching bases. Germline CDR1 and CDR2: MGHRA and YSYEKL. V lost 4 bases and J 5 bases, leaving 11 bases between the germline ends. This CDR3 has 13 residues. The CDR3 DNA reads TGCGCCAGCAGCCTGACCGGGACGTATGGCTACACCTTC. Its protein product is CASSLTGTYGYTF.

With respect to this clonotype: A much larger clone differs by one base, so this may be a read error. The chain employs TRBV6-1 and TRBJ2-7; the D gene is possibly TRBD2 (5 bases). Germline V CDR1 and CDR2: MNHNS, SASEGT. This CDR3 has 15 residues. V gave up 10 bases and J gave up 5 bases, with 24 bases separating them. The CDR3: CANLRRAYPDHEQYF. Here the CDR3 DNA reads TGTGCCAACTTAAGGCGGGCCTACCCTGACCACGAGCAGTACTTC.

Comments on this clonotype: This clone may be a read error of a much larger clone one base away. The chain links TRBV14 to TRBJ2-3; D gene unclear. The CDR3 is made up of 13 amino acids. Per the germline V gene, CDR1 is SGHDN and CDR2 is FVKESK. The CDR3 bases are TGTGCCAGCAGCCTCAGGAGTTCAGATACGCGGTATTTT. Its translation is CASSLRSSDTRYF.

Comment on this clonotype: A much bigger clone sits one base away, suggesting this may be a read error. V usage is TRBV12-3 or TRBV12-4 and J usage is TRBJ2-6; D is unclear. Trimming left V 6 bases short and J 2 bases short, with 11 bases between. CDR3 size: 15 residues. CDR3: CASSQTDPGANVLTF. CDR3 DNA sequence: TGTGCCAGCAGCCAGACGGATCCTGGGGCCAACGTCCTGACTTTC.

On this clonotype: One junction end disagrees with the germline gene, perhaps due to a read error. The chain employs TRBV6-1 and TRBJ2-7; D gene unclear. This CDR3 has 13 residues. Germline CDR1 reads MNHNS; CDR2 reads SASEGT. Here the CDR3 reads CVSSVDPSYEQYF. In DNA, the CDR3 is TGTGTCAGCAGTGTGGACCCCTCCTACGAGCAGTACTTC.

Concerning this clonotype: One base away lies a much larger clone, so this may be a sequencing read error. The CDR3 here is CVIYSDNYGYTF. CDR3 DNA sequence: TGTGTCATCTATTCGGACAACTATGGCTACACCTTC. This chain uses TRBV10-3 with TRBJ1-2; no clear D. CDR3 length: 12 amino acids. Germline CDR1 and CDR2: ENHRY and SYGVKD.

This clonotype has only a few counts. The J gene is TRBJ2-1, the V gene TRBV21-1; the table's D call, TRBD2, has no DNA check behind it. TRBV21-1 has pseudogene status. The CDR3 is 15 amino acids. In nucleotides, the CDR3 is TGTGCCAGCAGCAATACTAGCGGAATCTACAATGAGCAGTTCTTC. Translation gives CASSNTSGIYNEQFF.

Remarks on this clonotype: With a much larger clone just one base away, this may be a read error. The rearrangement links TRBV5-1 to TRBJ2-1, with 11 bases identical to TRBD2. This CDR3 comprises 16 residues. Germline-derived CDR1 and CDR2 are SGHRS and YFSETQ. V shed 0 bases, J shed 3 bases, and the junction held 2 bases outside the gene matches. The CDR3 bases are TGCGCCAGCAGCTTGGCGGGACTAGCGGTCTACAATGAGCAGTTCTTC. This gives the protein CASSLAGLAVYNEQFF.

A note on this clonotype: This could be a read error, since a much larger clone is one nucleotide away. The V gene is TRBV4-3, the J gene TRBJ2-7; tentative D call: TRBD1 (6 bases). CDR3 size: 15 residues. Germline lookup yields CDR1 LGHNA and CDR2 YSLEER. CDR3 amino acids: CPSSHGQGHSYEQYF. Written as DNA, the CDR3 is TGCCCCAGCAGCCACGGGCAGGGACACTCCTACGAGCAGTACTTC.

Note on this clonotype: A much larger clone differs by one base, so this may be a read error. The CDR3 bases are TGTGCCAGCAGTCGAGGGACGGCCGAGGGTTCACCCCTCCACTTT. Its protein product is CASSRGTAEGSPLHF. V gene TRBV6-1 combines with J gene TRBJ1-6, with D maybe TRBD1 (5 bases). The CDR3 consists of 15 residues. The V end lost 5 bases, the J end lost 9 bases, and 17 bases lay between the germline ends. CDR1 is MNHNS and CDR2 is SASEGT in the germline V gene.

Details on this clonotype: Sequence at one end of the junction differs from germline and may be a read error. The chain carries TRBV11-2 and TRBJ2-5; 7 bases line up with TRBD2. This CDR3 comprises 14 residues. Germline CDR1 reads SGHAT; CDR2 reads FQNNGV. Written as DNA, the CDR3 is TGTGGCGTTGCTAGCGGTAAGGGTGCAGAGACCCAGCACTTC. This translates into CGVASGKGAETQHF.

About this clonotype: A junction end diverges from the germline sequence, so it may reflect a read error. The gene calls are TRBV11-2 and TRBJ2-1; the D gene is possibly TRBD2 (5 bases). CDR3 size: 13 residues. CDR1 is SGHAT and CDR2 is FQNNGV in the germline V gene. The CDR3 region is CANSFELDNEHFF. CDR3 in DNA: TGTGCCAACAGCTTTGAACTAGACAATGAGCATTTCTTC.

About this clonotype itself: A much larger clonotype is one base distant, so this may be a read error. This rearrangement joins TRBV6-1 to TRBJ1-4; D remains ambiguous. V dropped 4 bases and J dropped 2 bases, with 20 bases sitting between them. The CDR3 length is 18 residues. Germline CDR1 MNHNS, CDR2 SASEGT. CDR3 nucleotides: TGTGCCAGCAGTGCCTCAGACGGACTGATCGGGACTAATGAAAAACTGTTTTTT. Translating it yields CASSASDGLIGTNEKLFF.

To note about this clonotype: One junction end disagrees with the germline gene, perhaps due to a read error. The chain combines TRBV4-1 with TRBJ2-5; D may match TRBD1 or TRBD2 (5 bases each). The CDR3 is 15 residues long. From germline, CDR1 is MGHRA and CDR2 YSYEKL. The CDR3 DNA sequence: TGCGCCAGCAGCCCACATCCGGGACGGCAAGAGATCCAGTACTTC. The encoded protein is CASSPHPGRQEIQYF.

With regard to this clonotype: The germline gene is not matched at one end of the junction; a read error may be the cause. The chain carries TRBV7-8 and TRBJ2-3; 10 bases are a match to TRBD2. The germline CDR1 and CDR2 sequences are SGHVS and FQNEAQ. CDR3 length equals 17 residues. The CDR3 spells CASSLLLRSGRADTRHF. For the CDR3, the DNA is TGTGCCAGCAGCTTATTACTCCGCAGCGGGAGGGCAGATACGCGGCATTTT. Drawing the rest from reference TRBV7-8 and TRBJ2-3, the complete variable domain is GAGVSQSPRYKVAKRGQDVALRCDPISGHVSLFWYQQALGQGPEFLTYFQNEAQLDKSGLPSDRFFAERPEGSVSTLKIQRTQQEDSAVYLCASSLLLRSGRADTRHFGPGTRLTVL.

This clonotype has more than one count but fewer than ten. A much larger clonotype is one base distant, so this may be a read error. Likely a read error: the CDR3 ends without its conserved phenylalanine or tryptophan. The rearrangement links TRBV11-3 to TRBJ2-2; D gene ambiguous. The CDR3 length is 12 residues. V was cut by 5 bases and J by 4 bases, with 5 bases left in between. CDR1 and CDR2 (germline): SGHNT, YENEEA. The CDR3 DNA follows: TGTGCCAGCAGCCTACCCACCGGGGAGCTGTTTCTT. Translated, it gives CASSLPTGELFL.